The rows below give T cell receptor beta chains drawn from one sample of a study of T cells after posttransplantation cyclophosphamide. The repertoire was sequenced with immunoSEQ multiplex PCR; TCRdb's copy has only in-frame clones and lacks some. Of about 2,500 clones detected, 75% to 90% appear once; the ten largest clones hold more than 20%. The sequenced sample was PBMCs, obtained after allogeneic stem cell transplant with posttransplant cyclophosphamide. Receptors originate from a male patient between 25 and 39 years old who received an allogeneic stem cell transplant from a related donor, was CMV-positive, and had acute GVHD only. Certain T cells may be donor cells from the graft. Both conserved end residues are trimmed from each CDR3. Fields, in order: J gene, V gene, CDR3 length, CDR3 protein.

>TRBJ1-6|TRBV7-9|13
ASSSVTGGHSPLH
>TRBJ1-1|TRBV7-9|12
ASSLAPRDTEAF
>TRBJ1-2|TRBV9|13
ASSPEGVANYGYT
>TRBJ1-2|TRBV2|12
ASSQTGGPYGYT
>TRBJ2-1|TRBV11-3|10
ASSFAGGEQF
>TRBJ1-2|TRBV11-2|15
ASSFPPGGPFLGGYT
>TRBJ1-1|TRBV12-2|13
ASRLDRDTNTEAF
>TRBJ1-2|TRBV25-1|13
ASRSGTGDIYGYT
>TRBJ1-1|TRBV7-9|13
ASSLAGTGFTEAF
>TRBJ2-2|TRBV6-6|12
ASSIDRDTGELF
>TRBJ2-3|TRBV9|13
ASSQLAGHTDTQY
>TRBJ1-1|TRBV7-9|13
ASSLLTGGNTEAF
>-|TRBV19|11
ASSMRSGVEQY
>TRBJ1-2|TRBV4-1|15
ASSLEVEVGTGFGYT
>TRBJ1-1|TRBV4-3|12
ASSQEGGLTEAF
>TRBJ2-2|TRBV6-5|12
ASRRTSGVGELF
>TRBJ1-1|TRBV7-6|14
ASSLGQLGGNTEAF
>TRBJ1-1|TRBV29-1|10
SAEAMNTEAF
>TRBJ1-2|TRBV10-3|13
AISGGQGLSYGYT
>TRBJ2-3|TRBV7-9|13
ASSASSGVPDTQY
>TRBJ2-3|TRBV4-3|16
ASSQVDLGLAFTDTQY
>TRBJ2-3|TRBV27|14
ASPDLAGGMRDTQY
>TRBJ2-1|TRBV4-2|15
ASSRGLAGGFYNEQF
>TRBJ2-1|TRBV7-8|14
ASSPWTGGSYNEQF
>TRBJ1-6|TRBV7-2|13
ASSGGQGQYSPLH
>TRBJ1-2|TRBV18|11
ASSPQGHYGYT
>TRBJ1-1|TRBV5-1|13
ASSLRGQGLTEAF
>TRBJ2-5|TRBV5-1|12
ASSLGTGRETQY